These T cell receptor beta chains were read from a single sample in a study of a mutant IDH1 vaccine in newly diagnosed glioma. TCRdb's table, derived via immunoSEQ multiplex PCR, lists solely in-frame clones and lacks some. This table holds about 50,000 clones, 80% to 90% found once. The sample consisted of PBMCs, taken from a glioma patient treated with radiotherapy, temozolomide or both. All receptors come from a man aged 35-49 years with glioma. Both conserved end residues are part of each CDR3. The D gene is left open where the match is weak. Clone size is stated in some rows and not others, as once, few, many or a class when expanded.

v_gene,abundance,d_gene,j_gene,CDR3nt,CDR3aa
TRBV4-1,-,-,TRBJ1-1,TGCGCCAGCAGCCAATCGGGACTCATGAACACTGAAGCTTTCTTT,CASSQSGLMNTEAFF
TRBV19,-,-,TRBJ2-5,TGTGCCAGTAGTCCCCTTTTCACAGGGAAAGAGACCCAGTACTTC,CASSPLFTGKETQYF
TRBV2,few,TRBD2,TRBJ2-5,TGTGCCAGCAGAGATAGGAGCGGGAGACCCAATTCGGGGACCCAGTACTTC,CASRDRSGRPNSGTQYF
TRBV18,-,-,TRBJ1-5,TGTGCCAGCTCAGTCGATAGCAATCAGCCCCAGCATTTT,CASSVDSNQPQHF
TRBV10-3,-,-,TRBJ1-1,TGTGCCATCAGTGGATATCGAGCTGAAGCTTTCTTT,CAISGYRAEAFF
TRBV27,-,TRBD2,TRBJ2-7,TGTGCCAGCAGTTTATTAGTCGGGAGGGCCCCCTACGAGCAGTACTTC,CASSLLVGRAPYEQYF
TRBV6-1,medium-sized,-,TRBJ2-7,TGTGCCAGCAGCCCATTAGGAGGGGATTCGTACGAGCAGTACTTC,CASSPLGGDSYEQYF
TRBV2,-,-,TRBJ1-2,TGTGCCAGCAATCAGGGGCAGAACTATGGCTACACCTTC,CASNQGQNYGYTF
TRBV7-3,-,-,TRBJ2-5,TGTGCCAGCACCCCTGACCACCAAGAGACCCAGTACTTC,CASTPDHQETQYF
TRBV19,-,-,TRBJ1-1,TGTGCCAGTAGTGTCGGGGGGGGCACTGAAGCTTTCTTT,CASSVGGGTEAFF
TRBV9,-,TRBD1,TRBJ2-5,TGTGCCAGCAGCGTAGAAGCGAGTCCCTACAGGGGAATCCAAGAGACCCAGTACTTC,CASSVEASPYRGIQETQYF
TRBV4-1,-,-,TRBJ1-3,TGCGCCAGCAGCCAAGGCAGGGTAAGAAGCTCTGGAAACACCATATATTTT,CASSQGRVRSSGNTIYF
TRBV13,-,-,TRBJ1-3,TGTGCCAGCAGCTTAGGTGGAAACACCATATATTTT,CASSLGGNTIYF
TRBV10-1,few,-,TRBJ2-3,TGCGCCAGCAGCGAAACTCTCACAGATACGCAGTATTTT,CASSETLTDTQYF
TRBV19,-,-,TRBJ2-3,TGTGCCAGCCGGGCACAGGTAAGCACAGATACGCAGTATTTT,CASRAQVSTDTQYF
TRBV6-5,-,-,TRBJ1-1,TGTGCCAGCTCGAAAGTCGGAATTATGAACACTGAAGCTTTCTTT,CASSKVGIMNTEAFF
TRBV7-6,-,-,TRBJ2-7,TGTGCCAGCAGCAATACGGGGGTTGGGGGAACCTACGAGCAGTACTTC,CASSNTGVGGTYEQYF
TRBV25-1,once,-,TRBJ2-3,TGTGCCAGCAGTGAACTCCTCGCGGGAATGACAGATACGCAGTATTTT,CASSELLAGMTDTQYF
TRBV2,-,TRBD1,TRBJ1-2,TGTGCCAGCAGTGAAGGGGGACAGGGAAGTGGCTACACCTTC,CASSEGGQGSGYTF
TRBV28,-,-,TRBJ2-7,TGTGCCAGCAGTATCAACTACGAGCAGTACTTC,CASSINYEQYF
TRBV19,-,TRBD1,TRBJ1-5,TGTGCCAGTACAGGGACAGGGGTCCAGCCCCAGCATTTT,CASTGTGVQPQHF
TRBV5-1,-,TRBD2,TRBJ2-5,TGCGCCAGCAGCTTTCCGCGAGCGGGAGGCCCATTACGCCAAGAGACCCAGTACTTC,CASSFPRAGGPLRQETQYF
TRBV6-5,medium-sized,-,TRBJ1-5,TGTGCCAGCATGGGGGGTTACAATCAGCCCCAGCATTTT,CASMGGYNQPQHF
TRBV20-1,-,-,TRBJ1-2,TGCAGTGCAAACGAAAACTATGGCTACACCTTC,CSANENYGYTF
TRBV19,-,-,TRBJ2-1,TGTGCCAGTAGCCTCTTCATTAATGAGCAGTTCTTC,CASSLFINEQFF
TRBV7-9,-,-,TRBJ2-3,TGTGCCAGCAGCCAGGGGTTCCCTAGCACAGATACGCAGTATTTT,CASSQGFPSTDTQYF
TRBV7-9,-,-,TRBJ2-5,TGTGCCAGCAGCTTATGGCAAGAGACCCAGTACTTC,CASSLWQETQYF
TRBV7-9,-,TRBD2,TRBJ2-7,TGTGCCAGCAGCCGTAGCGGGATTTACGAGCAGTACTTC,CASSRSGIYEQYF
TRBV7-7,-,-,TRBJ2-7,TGTGCTAGCAGCTTGTTTGGGGGCTCAATCGAGCAGTACTTC,CASSLFGGSIEQYF
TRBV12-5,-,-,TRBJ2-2,TGTGCTAGTGGTTCCTCCCCCGACGGGAGTACTCAGGTCGGGGAGCTGTTTTTT,CASGSSPDGSTQVGELFF
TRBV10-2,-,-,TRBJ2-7,TGCGCCAGCAGGTCGGTGAGGCCGAGCTCCTACGAGCAGTACTTC,CASRSVRPSSYEQYF
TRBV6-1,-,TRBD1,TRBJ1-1,TGTGCCAGCAGAACCGGGACAGGGGAAGCTTTCTTT,CASRTGTGEAFF
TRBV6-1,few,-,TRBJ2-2,TGTGCAACAGGGATGACCGGGGAGCTGTTTTTT,CATGMTGELFF
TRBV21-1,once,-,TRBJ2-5,TGTGCCAGCAGCAAAAGGTACAGCAGGGACAGGGGGGTGGAGACCCAGTACTTC,CASSKRYSRDRGVETQYF
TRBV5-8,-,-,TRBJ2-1,TGTGCCAGCAGCTCCACAGTCTACAATGAGCAGTTCTTC,CASSSTVYNEQFF
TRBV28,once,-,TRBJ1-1,TGTGCCAGCAGCAAAGGGGCACATGGGGGCACTGAAGCTTTCTTT,CASSKGAHGGTEAFF
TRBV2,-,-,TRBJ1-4,TGTGCCAGCAGTGAAGGGTATATGGAAAAACTGTTTTTT,CASSEGYMEKLFF
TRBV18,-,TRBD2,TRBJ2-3,TGTGCCAGCTCACCACAGTTAGCGGGAGGTTCAGATACGCAGTATTTT,CASSPQLAGGSDTQYF
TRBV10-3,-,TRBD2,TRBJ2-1,TGTGCCATCAGTGAGTCGCTTCCGACTAGCGGGAGTTACAATGAGCAGTTCTTC,CAISESLPTSGSYNEQFF
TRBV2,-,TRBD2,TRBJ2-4,TGTGCCAGCATGTGGACTAGCGGGAGTGACATTCAGTACTTC,CASMWTSGSDIQYF
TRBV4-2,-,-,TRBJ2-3,TGTGCCAGCAGCCAAGACAATGTTGCGCAGTATTTT,CASSQDNVAQYF
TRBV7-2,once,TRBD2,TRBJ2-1,TGTGCCAGCAGCTTAGATTTTGCGGGAGAAGCTGTGTTCTTC,CASSLDFAGEAVFF
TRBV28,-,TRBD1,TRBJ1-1,TGTGCCAGCAGTTTATTGGGAACAGGGGGCACTGAAGCTTTCTTT,CASSLLGTGGTEAFF
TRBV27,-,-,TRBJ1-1,TGTGCCAGCAGTTTAAAGGGTCGGGGAACTGAAGCTTTCTTT,CASSLKGRGTEAFF
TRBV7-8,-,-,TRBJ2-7,TGTGCCAGCAGCGTGACAGGCTCTCTAACCTACGAGCAGTACTTC,CASSVTGSLTYEQYF
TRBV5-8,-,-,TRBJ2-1,TGTGCCAGCCTGAGAGACCGCAGCTCCTACAATGAGCAGTTCTTC,CASLRDRSSYNEQFF
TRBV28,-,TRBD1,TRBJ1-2,TGTGCCAGCAGTTTATTGGTGACAGGGTATGGCTACACCTTC,CASSLLVTGYGYTF
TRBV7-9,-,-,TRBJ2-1,TGTGCCAGCAGCTTAAGCATTAATGAGCAGTTCTTC,CASSLSINEQFF
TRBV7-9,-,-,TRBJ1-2,TGTGCCAGCAGCTTAGGGGTAGCCGGGGCTTATGGCTACACCTTC,CASSLGVAGAYGYTF
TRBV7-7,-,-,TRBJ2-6,TGTGCTAGCAGCCCGACAGCCAACTCTGGGGCCAACGTCCTGACTTTC,CASSPTANSGANVLTF
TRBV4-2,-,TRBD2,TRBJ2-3,TGTGCCAGCAGCCAAGATGGGACTAGCGGGTCAGATACGCAGTATTTT,CASSQDGTSGSDTQYF
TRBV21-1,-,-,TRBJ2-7,TGTGCCAGCCAAGCGCCTTACAGGGGGACCTACGAGCAGTACTTC,CASQAPYRGTYEQYF